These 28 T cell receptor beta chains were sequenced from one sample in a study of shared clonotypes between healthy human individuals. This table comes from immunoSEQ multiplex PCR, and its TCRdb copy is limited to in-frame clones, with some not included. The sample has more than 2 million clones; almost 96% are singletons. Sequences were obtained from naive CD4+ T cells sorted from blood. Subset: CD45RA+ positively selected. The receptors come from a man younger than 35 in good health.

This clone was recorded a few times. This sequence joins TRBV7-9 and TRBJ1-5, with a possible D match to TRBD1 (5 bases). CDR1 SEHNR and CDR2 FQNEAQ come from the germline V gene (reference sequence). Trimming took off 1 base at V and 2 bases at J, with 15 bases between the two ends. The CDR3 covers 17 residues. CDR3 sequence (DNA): TGTGCCAGCAGCTTAGGGTCGGGGCCCCGGGGCAATCAGCCCCAGCATTTT. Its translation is CASSLGSGPRGNQPQHF.

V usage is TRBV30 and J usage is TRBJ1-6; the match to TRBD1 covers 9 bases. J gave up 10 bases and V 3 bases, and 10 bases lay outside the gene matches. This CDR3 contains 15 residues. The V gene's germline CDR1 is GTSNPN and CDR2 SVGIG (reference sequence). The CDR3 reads CAWRYSGTGLSPLHF. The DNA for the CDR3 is TGTGCCTGGAGATACTCCGGGACAGGGTTGTCACCCCTCCACTTT.

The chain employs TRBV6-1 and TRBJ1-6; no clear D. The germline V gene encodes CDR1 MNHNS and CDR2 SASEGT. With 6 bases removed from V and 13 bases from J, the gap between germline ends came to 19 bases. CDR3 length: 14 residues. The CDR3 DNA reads TGTGCCAGCAGCTTGAAGGGATCGGAAAGGCCCCTCCACTTT. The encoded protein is CASSLKGSERPLHF.

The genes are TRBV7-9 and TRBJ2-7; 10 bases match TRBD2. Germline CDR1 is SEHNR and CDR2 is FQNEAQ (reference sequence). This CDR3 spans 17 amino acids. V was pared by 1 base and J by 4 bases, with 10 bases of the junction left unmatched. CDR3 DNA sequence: TGTGCCAGCAGCTTAGTGGTACTTAGCGGGAGGACATACGAGCAGTACTTC. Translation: CASSLVVLSGRTYEQYF.

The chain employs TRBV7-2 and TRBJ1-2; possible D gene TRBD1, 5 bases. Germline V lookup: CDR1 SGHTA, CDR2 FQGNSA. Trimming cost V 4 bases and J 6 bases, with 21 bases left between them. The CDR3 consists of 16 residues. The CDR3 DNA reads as TGTGCCAGCAGCTCATACCGGGACCTACCACGCCATGGCTACACCTTC. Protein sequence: CASSSYRDLPRHGYTF.

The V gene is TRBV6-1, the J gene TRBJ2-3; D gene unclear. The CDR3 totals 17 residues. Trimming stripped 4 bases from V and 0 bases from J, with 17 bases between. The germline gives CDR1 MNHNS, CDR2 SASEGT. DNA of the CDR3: TGTGCCAGCAGTGGCCTCTATGGAGCCGTGAGCACAGATACGCAGTATTTT. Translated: CASSGLYGAVSTDTQYF.

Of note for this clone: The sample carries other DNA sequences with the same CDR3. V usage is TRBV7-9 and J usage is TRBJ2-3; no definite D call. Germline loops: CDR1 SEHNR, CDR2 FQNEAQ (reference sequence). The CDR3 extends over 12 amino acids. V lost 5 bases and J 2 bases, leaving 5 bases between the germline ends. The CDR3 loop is CASSLDTDTQYF. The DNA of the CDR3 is TGTGCCAGCAGCCTAGACACAGATACGCAGTATTTT.

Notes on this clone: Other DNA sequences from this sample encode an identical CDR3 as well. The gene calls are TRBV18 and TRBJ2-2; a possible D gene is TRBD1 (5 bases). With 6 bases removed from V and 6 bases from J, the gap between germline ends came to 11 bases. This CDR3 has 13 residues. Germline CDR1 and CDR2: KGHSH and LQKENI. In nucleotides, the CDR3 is TGTGCCAGCTCGCCAAGGGGATCCGGGGAGCTGTTTTTT. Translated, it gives CASSPRGSGELFF.

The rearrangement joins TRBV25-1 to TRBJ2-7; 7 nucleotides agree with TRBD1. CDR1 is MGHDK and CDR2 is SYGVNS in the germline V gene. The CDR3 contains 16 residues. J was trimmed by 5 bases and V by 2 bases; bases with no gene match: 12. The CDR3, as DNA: TGTGCCAGCAGTGAAGCCTTCTCGACAGGGTTCGACGAGCAGTACTTC. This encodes CASSEAFSTGFDEQYF.

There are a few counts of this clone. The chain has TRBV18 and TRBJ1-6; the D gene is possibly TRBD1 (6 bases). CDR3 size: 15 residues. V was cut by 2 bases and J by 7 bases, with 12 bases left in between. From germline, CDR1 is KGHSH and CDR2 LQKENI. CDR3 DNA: TGTGCCAGCTCACCAGGGGCAGGGGACAATTCACCCCTCCACTTT. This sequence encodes CASSPGAGDNSPLHF.

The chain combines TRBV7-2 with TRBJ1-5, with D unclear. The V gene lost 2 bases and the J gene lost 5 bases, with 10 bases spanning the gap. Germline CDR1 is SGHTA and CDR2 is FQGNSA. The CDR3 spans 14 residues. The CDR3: CASSLSGIHQPQHF. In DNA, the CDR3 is TGTGCCAGCAGCTTATCAGGTATCCATCAGCCCCAGCATTTT.

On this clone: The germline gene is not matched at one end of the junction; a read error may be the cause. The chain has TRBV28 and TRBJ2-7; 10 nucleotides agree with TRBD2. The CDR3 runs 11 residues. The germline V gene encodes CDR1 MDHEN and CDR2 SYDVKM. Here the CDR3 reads CASSLLGTSVF. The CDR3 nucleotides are TGTGCCAGCAGTTTATTGGGGACTAGCGTTTTC. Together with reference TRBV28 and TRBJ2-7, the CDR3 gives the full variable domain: DVKVTQSSRYLVKRTGEKVFLECVQDMDHENMFWYRQDPGLGLRLIYFSYDVKMKEKGDIPEGYSVSREKKERFSLILESASTNQTSMYLCASSLLGTSVFGPGTRLTVT.

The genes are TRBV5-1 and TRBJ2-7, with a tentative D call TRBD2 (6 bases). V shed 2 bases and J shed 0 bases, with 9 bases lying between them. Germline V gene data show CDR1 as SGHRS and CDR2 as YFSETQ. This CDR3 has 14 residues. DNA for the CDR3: TGCGCCAGCAGCTTAACTAGCACCTCCTACGAGCAGTACTTC. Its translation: CASSLTSTSYEQYF.

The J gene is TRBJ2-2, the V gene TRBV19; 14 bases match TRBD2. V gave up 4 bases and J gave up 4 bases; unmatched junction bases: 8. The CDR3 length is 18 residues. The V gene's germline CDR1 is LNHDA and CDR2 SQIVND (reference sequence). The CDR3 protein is CASSTGLAGVSGTGELFF. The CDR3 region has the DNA TGTGCCAGTAGTACGGGACTAGCGGGAGTTTCGGGCACCGGGGAGCTGTTTTTT.

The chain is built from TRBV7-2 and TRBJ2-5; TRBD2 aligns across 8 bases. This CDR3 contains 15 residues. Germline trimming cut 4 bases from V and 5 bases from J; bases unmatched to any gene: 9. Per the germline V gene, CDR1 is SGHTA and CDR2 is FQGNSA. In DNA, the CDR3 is TGTGCCAGCAGCTCCGATAGCGGGAAGGGTGAGACCCAGTACTTC. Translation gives CASSSDSGKGETQYF.

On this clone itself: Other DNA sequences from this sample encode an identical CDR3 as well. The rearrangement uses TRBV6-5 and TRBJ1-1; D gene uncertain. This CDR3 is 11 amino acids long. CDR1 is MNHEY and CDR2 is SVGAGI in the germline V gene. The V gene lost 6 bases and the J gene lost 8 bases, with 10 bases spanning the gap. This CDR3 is CASSSTTEAFF. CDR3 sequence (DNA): TGTGCCAGCAGCTCCACAACGGAAGCTTTCTTT.

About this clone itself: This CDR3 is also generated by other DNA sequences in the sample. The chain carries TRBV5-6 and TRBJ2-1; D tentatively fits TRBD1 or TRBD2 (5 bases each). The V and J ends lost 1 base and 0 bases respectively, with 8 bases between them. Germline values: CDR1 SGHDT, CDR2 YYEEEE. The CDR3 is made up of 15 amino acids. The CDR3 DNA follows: TGTGCCAGCAGCTTGCCAGGGAGCTCCTACAATGAGCAGTTCTTC. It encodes CASSLPGSSYNEQFF.

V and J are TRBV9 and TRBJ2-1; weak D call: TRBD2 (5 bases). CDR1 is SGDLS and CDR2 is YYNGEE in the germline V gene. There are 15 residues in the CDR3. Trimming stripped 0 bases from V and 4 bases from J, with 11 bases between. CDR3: CASSVVASPYNEQFF. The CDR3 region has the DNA TGTGCCAGCAGCGTAGTGGCTAGCCCTTACAATGAGCAGTTCTTC. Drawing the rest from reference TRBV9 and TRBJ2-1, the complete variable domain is DSGVTQTPKHLITATGQRVTLRCSPRSGDLSVYWYQQSLDQGLQFLIQYYNGEERAKGNILERFSAQQFPDLHSELNLSSLELGDSALYFCASSVVASPYNEQFFGPGTRLTVL.

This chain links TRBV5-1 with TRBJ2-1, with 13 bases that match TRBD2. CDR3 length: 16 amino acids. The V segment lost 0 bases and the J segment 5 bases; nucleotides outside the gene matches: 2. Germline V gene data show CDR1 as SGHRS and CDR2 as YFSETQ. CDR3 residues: CASSLELAGGNNEQFF. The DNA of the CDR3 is TGCGCCAGCAGCTTGGAACTAGCGGGAGGGAACAATGAGCAGTTCTTC.

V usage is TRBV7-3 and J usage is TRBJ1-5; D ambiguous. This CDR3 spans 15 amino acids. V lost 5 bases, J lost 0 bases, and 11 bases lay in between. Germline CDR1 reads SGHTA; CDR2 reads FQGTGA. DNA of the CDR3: TGTGCCAGCAGCCCGCTGGAAGATAGCAATCAGCCCCAGCATTTT. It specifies CASSPLEDSNQPQHF.

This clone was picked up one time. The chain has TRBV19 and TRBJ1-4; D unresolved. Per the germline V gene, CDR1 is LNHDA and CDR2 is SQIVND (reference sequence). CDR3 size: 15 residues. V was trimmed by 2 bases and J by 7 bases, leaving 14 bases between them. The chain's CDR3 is CASSITVARGEKLFF. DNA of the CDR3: TGTGCCAGTAGTATAACGGTGGCGCGGGGTGAAAAACTGTTTTTT.

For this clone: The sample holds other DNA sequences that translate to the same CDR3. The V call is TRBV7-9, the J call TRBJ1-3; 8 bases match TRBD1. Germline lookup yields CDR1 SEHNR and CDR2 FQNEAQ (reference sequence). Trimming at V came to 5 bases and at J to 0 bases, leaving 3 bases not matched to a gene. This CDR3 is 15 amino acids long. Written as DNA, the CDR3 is TGTGCCAGCAGCCCCGGGACAGGCTCTGGAAACACCATATATTTT. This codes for CASSPGTGSGNTIYF.

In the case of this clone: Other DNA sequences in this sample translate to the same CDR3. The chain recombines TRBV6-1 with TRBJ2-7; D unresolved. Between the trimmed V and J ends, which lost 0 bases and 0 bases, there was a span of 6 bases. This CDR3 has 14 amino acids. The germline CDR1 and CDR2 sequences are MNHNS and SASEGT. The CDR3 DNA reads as TGTGCCAGCAGTGAAGCGGGGTCCTCCTACGAGCAGTACTTC. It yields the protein CASSEAGSSYEQYF.

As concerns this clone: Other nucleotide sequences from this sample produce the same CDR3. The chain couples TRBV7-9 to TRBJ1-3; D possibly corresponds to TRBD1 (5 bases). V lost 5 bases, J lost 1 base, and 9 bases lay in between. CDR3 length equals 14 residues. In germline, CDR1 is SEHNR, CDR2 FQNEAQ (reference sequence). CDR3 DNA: TGTGCCAGCAGCCCCGGGGGGTCTGGAAACACCATATATTTT. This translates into CASSPGGSGNTIYF. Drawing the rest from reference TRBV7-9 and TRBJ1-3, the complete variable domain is DTGVSQNPRHKITKRGQNVTFRCDPISEHNRLYWYRQTLGQGPEFLTYFQNEAQLEKSRLLSDRFSAERPKGSFSTLEIQRTEQGDSAMYLCASSPGGSGNTIYFGEGSWLTVV.

CDR3 region: CSVERQGVQETQYF. The CDR3 DNA is TGCAGCGTTGAAAGACAGGGGGTCCAAGAGACCCAGTACTTC. The V and J genes are TRBV29-1 and TRBJ2-5; TRBD1 agrees at 9 bases. The CDR3 is 14 amino acids. Germline V gene sequence: CDR1 SQVTM, CDR2 ANQGSEA. V shed 2 bases and J 1 base; nucleotides not matched to a gene: 2.

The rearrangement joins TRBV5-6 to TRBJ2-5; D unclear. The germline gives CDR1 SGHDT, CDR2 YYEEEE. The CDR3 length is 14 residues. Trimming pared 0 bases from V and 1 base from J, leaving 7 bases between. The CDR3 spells CASSLVGIQETQYF. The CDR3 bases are TGTGCCAGCAGCTTGGTTGGAATCCAAGAGACCCAGTACTTC. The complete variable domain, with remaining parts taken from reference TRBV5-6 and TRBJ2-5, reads DAGVTQSPTHLIKTRGQQVTLRCSPKSGHDTVSWYQQALGQGPQFIFQYYEEEERQRGNFPDRFSGHQFPNYSSELNVNALLLGDSALYLCASSLVGIQETQYFGPGTRLLVL.

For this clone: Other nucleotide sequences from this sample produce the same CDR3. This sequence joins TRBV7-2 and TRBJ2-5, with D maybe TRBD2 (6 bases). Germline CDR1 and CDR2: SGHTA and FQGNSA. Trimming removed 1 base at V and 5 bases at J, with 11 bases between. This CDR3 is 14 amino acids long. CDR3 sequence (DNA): TGTGCCAGCAGCTTAGGCCTTGGGGGGGAGACCCAGTACTTC. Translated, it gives CASSLGLGGETQYF.

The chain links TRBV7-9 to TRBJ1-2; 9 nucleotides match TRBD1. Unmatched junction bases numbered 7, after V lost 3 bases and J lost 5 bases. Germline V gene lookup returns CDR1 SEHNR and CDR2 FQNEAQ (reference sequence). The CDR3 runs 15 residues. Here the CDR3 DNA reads TGTGCCAGCAGCTTCCTTTGGACAGGGGAATATGGCTACACCTTC. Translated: CASSFLWTGEYGYTF.